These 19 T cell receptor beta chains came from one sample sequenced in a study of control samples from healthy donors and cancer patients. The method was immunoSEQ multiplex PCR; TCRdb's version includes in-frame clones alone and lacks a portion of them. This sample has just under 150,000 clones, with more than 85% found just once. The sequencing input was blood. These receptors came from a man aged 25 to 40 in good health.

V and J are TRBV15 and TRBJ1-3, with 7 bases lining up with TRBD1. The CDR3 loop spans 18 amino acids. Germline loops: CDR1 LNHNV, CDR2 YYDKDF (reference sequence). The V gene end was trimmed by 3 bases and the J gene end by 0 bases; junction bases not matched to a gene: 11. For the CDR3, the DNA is TGTGCCACCAGCAGTATAACAGACAGGGCTAACTCTGGAAACACCATATATTTT. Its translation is CATSSITDRANSGNTIYF.

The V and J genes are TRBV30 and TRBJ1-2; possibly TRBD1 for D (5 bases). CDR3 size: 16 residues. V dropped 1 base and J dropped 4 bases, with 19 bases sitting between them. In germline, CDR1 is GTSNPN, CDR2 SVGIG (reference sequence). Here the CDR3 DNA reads TGTGCCTGGAGTGCCAGCAGGACACACTGGGCCTATGGCTACACCTTC. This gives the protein CAWSASRTHWAYGYTF.

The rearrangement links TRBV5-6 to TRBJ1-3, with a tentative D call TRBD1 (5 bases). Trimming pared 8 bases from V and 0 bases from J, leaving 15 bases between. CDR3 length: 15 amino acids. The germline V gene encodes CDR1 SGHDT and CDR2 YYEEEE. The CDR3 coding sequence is TGTGCCAGTTCCTCGGGACCGAACTCTGGAAACACCATATATTTT. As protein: CASSSGPNSGNTIYF. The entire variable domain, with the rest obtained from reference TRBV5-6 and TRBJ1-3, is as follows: DAGVTQSPTHLIKTRGQQVTLRCSPKSGHDTVSWYQQALGQGPQFIFQYYEEEERQRGNFPDRFSGHQFPNYSSELNVNALLLGDSALYLCASSSGPNSGNTIYFGEGSWLTVV.

The CDR3, as DNA: TGTGCCAGCAGTGAACCAACGTCTAGGACAGGGTTCTACGAGCAGTACTTC. Translating gives CASSEPTSRTGFYEQYF. The chain employs TRBV2 and TRBJ2-7, with 8 bases matching TRBD1. The trim removed 2 bases at V and 3 bases at J, leaving 12 bases unmatched. Germline lookup yields CDR1 SNHLY and CDR2 FYNNEI. The CDR3 runs to 17 residues.

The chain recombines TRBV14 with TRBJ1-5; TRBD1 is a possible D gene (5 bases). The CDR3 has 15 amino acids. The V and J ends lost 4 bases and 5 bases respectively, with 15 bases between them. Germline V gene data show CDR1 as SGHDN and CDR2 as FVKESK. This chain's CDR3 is CASSRLRLGDQPQHF. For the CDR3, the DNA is TGTGCCAGCAGCCGACTCAGGTTAGGGGATCAGCCCCAGCATTTT.

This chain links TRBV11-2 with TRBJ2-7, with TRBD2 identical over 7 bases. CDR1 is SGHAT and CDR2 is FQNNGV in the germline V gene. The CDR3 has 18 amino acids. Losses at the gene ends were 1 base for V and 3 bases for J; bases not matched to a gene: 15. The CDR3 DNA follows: TGTGCCAGCAGCTTAGTCCAAGCGGGACCCACGAGCAACTACGAGCAGTACTTC. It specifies CASSLVQAGPTSNYEQYF.

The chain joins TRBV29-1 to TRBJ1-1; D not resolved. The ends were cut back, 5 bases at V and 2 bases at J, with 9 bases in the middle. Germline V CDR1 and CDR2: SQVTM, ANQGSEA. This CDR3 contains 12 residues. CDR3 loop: CSVLVLNTEAFF. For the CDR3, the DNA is TGCAGCGTTTTAGTTTTAAACACTGAAGCTTTCTTT.

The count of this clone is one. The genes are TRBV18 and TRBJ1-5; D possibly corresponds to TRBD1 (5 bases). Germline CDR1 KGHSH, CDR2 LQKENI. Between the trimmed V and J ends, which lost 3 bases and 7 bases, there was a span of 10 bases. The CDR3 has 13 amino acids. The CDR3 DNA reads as TGTGCCAGCTCACCTGGGGGGACCCAGCCCCAGCATTTT. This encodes CASSPGGTQPQHF.

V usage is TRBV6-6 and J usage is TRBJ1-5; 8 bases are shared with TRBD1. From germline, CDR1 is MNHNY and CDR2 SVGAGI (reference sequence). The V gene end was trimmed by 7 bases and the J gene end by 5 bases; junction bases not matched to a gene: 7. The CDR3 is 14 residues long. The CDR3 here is CASTRQGRDQPQHF. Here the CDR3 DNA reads TGTGCCAGCACGAGACAGGGGAGGGATCAGCCCCAGCATTTT.

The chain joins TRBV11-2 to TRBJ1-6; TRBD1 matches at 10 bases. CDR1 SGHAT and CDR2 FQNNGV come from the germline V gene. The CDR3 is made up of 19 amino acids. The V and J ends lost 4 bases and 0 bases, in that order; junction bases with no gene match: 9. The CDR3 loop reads CASSSDRGRRSSYNSPLHF. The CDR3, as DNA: TGTGCCAGCAGCTCGGACAGGGGGAGACGAAGCTCCTATAATTCACCCCTCCACTTT.

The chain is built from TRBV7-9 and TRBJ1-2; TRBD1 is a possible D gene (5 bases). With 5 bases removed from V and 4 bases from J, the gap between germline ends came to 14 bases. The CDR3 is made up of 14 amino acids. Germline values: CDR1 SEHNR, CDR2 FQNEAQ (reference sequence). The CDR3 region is CASSPGGNLYGYTF. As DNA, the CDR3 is TGTGCCAGCAGCCCCGGGGGGAATCTCTATGGCTACACCTTC.

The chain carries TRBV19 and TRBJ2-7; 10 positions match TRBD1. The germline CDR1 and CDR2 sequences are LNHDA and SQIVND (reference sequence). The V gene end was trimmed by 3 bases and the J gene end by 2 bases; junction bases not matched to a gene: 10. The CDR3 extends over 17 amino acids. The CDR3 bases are TGTGCCAGTAGTATTCCCCTCTGGACAGGGGGGGCCTACGAGCAGTACTTC. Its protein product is CASSIPLWTGGAYEQYF.

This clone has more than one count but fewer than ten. The CDR3 DNA follows: TGCGCCAGCAGCAGTACAGGGGCCACCGGGGAGCTGTTTTTT. It encodes CASSSTGATGELFF. The chain employs TRBV10-2 and TRBJ2-2, with 7 bases matching TRBD1. Germline V lookup: CDR1 WSHSY, CDR2 SAAADI. This CDR3 region has 14 residues. J was trimmed by 4 bases and V by 6 bases; bases with no gene match: 5.

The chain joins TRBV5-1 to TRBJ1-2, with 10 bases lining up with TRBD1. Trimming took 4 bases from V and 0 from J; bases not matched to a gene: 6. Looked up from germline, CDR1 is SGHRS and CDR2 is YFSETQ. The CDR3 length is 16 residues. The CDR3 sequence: CASSPPGQGSNYGYTF. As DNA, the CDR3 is TGCGCCAGCAGCCCGCCGGGACAGGGGTCTAACTATGGCTACACCTTC. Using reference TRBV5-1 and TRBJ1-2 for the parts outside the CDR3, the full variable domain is KAGVTQTPRYLIKTRGQQVTLSCSPISGHRSVSWYQQTPGQGLQFLFEYFSETQRNKGNFPGRFSGRQFSNSRSEMNVSTLELGDSALYLCASSPPGQGSNYGYTFGSGTRLTVV.

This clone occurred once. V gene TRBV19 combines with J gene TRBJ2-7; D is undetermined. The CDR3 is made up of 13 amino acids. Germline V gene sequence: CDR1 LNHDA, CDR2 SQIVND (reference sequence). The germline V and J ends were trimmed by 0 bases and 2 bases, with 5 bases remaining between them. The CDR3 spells CASSIDFTYEQYF. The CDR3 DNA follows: TGTGCCAGTAGTATAGATTTCACCTACGAGCAGTACTTC.

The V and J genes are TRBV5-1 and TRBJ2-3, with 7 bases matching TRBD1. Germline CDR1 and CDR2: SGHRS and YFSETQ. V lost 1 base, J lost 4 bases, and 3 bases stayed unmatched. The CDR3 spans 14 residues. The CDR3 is CASSLNRGSDTQYF. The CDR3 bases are TGCGCCAGCAGCTTGAACAGGGGATCAGATACGCAGTATTTT.

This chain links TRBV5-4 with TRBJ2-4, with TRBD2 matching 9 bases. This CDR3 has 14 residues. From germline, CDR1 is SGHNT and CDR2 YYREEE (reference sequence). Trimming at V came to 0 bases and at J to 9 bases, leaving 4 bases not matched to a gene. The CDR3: CASSLGGGVGIQYF. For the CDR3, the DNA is TGTGCCAGCAGCTTGGGCGGGGGGGTCGGCATTCAGTACTTC.

CDR3 residues: CASSHAALRDKSSGANVLTF. In DNA, the CDR3 is TGTGCCAGCAGCCACGCCGCGCTCCGGGACAAAAGCTCTGGGGCCAACGTCCTGACTTTC. The rearrangement uses TRBV3-1 (or the pseudogene TRBV3-2) and TRBJ2-6; D is possibly TRBD1 (6 bases). In germline, CDR1 is LGHDT, CDR2 YNNKEL (reference sequence). The CDR3 length is 20 residues. Between the trimmed V and J ends, which lost 3 bases and 0 bases, there was a span of 21 bases.

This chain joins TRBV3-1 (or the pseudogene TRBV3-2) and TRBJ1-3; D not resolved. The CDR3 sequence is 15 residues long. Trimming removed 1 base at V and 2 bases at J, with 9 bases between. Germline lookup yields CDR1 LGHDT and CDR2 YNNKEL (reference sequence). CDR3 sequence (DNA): TGTGCCAGCAGCCAAGTTTCAGGAGCTGGAAACACCATATATTTT. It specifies CASSQVSGAGNTIYF.